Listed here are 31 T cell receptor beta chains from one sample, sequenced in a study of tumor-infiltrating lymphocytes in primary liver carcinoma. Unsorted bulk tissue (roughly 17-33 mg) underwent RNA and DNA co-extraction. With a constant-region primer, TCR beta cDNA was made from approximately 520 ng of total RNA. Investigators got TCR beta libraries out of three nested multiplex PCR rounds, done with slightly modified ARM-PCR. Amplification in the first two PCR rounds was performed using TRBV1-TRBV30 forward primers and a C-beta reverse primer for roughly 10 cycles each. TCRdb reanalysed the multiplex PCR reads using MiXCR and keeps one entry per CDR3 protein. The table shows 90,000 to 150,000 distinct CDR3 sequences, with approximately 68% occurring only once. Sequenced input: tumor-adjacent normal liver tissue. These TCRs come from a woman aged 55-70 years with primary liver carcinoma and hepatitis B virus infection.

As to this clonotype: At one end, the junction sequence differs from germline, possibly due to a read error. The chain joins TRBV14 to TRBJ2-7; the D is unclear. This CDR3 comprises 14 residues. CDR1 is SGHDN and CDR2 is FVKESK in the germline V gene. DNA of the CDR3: TGTACCAGCAGCCAAGGACGAGTGATCTACGAGCAGTATTTC. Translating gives CTSSQGRVIYEQYF. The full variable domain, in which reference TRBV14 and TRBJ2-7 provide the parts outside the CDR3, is EAGVTQFPSHSVIEKGQTVTLRCDPISGHDNLYWYRRVMGKEIKFLLHFVKESKQDESGMPNNRFLAERTGGTYSTLKVQPAELEDSGVYFCTSSQGRVIYEQYFGPGTRLTVT.

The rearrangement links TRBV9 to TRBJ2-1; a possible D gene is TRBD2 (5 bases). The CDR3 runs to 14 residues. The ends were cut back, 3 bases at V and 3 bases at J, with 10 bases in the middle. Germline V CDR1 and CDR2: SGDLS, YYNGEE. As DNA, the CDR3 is TGTGCCAGCAGCGAAGACGGGAACTACAATGAGCAGTTCTTC. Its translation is CASSEDGNYNEQFF.

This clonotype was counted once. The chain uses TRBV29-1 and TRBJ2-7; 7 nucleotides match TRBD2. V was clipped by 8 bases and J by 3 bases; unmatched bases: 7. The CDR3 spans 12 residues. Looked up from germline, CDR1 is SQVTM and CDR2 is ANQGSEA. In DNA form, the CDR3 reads TGCAGCACTTCGACGGGGGGCTACGAGCAGTACTTC. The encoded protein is CSTSTGGYEQYF.

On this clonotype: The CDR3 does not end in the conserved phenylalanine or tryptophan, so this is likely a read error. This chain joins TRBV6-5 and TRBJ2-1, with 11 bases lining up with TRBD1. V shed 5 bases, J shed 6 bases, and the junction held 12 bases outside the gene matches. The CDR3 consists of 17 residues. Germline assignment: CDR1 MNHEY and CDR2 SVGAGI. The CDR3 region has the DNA TGTGCCAGCAGTGTCTTCGGAGGGACAGGGGGATTCAATGAGCAGTTCATC. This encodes CASSVFGGTGGFNEQFI.

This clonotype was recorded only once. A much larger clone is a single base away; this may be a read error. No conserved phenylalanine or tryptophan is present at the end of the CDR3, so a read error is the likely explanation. For the CDR3, the DNA is TGTGCCAGCAGTACCCGAGCGGGAGGGGAGTCCCAGTACCTC. Protein sequence: CASSTRAGGESQYL. The V gene is TRBV28, the J gene TRBJ2-5, with 10 positions matching TRBD2. The length of the CDR3 is 14 residues. Unmatched junction bases numbered 9, after V lost 5 bases and J lost 9 bases. Per the germline V gene, CDR1 is MDHEN and CDR2 is SYDVKM.

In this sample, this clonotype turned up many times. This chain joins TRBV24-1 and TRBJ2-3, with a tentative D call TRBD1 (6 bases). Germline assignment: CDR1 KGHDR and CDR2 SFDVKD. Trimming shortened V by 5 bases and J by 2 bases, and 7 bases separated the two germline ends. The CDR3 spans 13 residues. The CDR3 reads CATSGQATDTQYF. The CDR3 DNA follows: TGTGCCACCAGTGGACAGGCCACAGATACGCAGTATTTT.

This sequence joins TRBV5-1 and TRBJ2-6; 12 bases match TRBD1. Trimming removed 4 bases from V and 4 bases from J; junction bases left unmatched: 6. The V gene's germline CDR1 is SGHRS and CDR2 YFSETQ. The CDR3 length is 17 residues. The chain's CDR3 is CASSPGQGASGANVLTF. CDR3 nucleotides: TGCGCCAGCAGCCCGGGACAGGGGGCTAGCGGGGCCAACGTCCTGACTTTC.

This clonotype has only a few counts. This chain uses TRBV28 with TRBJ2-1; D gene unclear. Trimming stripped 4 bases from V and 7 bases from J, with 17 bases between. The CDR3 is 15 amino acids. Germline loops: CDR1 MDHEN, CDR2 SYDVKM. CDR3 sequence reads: CASSSWKQLPNEQFF. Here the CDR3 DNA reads TGTGCCAGCAGTTCATGGAAGCAACTACCAAATGAGCAGTTCTTC.

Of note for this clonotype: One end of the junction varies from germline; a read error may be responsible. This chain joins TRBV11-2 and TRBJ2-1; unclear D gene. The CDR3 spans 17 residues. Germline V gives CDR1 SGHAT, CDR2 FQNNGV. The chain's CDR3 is CASSFTPLGSSYNEQFF. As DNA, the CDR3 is TGTGCCAGCAGCTTTACCCCACTGGGAAGCTCCTACAATGAACAGTTCTTC.

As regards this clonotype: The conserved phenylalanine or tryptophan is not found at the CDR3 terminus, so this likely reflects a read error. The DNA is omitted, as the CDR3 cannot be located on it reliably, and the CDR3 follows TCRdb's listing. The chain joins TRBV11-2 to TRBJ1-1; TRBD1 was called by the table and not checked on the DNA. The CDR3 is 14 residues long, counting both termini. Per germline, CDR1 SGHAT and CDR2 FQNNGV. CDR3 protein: CASSLGGGGTEALC.

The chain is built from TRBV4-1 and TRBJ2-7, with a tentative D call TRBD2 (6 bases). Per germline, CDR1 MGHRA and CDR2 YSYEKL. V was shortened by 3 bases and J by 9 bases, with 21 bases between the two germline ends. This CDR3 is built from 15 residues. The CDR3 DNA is TGCGCCAGCAGCCATGTTACTAGCCTGAGGGCCTGGCAGTACTTC. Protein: CASSHVTSLRAWQYF.

In DNA, the CDR3 is TGTGCCTCCCTCGAGGCGGGAGGGCCCTCTCCCTACGAGCAGTACTTC. Amino acids: CASLEAGGPSPYEQYF. The chain couples TRBV6-5 to TRBJ2-7, with 9 nucleotides matching TRBD2. Per the germline V gene, CDR1 is MNHEY and CDR2 is SVGAGI. There are 16 residues in the CDR3. V was pared by 11 bases and J by 2 bases, with 16 bases of the junction left unmatched.

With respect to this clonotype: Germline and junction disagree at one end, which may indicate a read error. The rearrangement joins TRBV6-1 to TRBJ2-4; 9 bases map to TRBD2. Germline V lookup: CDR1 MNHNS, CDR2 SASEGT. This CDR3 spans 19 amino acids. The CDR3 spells CTSSEEASGRTSAENIQYF. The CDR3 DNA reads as TGTACCAGCAGTGAGGAGGCAAGCGGGAGGACTAGCGCCGAAAACATTCAGTACTTC.

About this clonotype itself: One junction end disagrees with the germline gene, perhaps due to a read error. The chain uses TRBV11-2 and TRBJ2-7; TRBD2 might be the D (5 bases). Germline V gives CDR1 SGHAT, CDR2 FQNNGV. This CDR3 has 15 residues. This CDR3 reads CASNLEPCGSGEQYF. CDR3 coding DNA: TGTGCCAGCAACTTAGAGCCTTGTGGGAGCGGCGAGCAGTACTTC. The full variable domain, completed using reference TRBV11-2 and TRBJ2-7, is EAGVAQSPRYKIIEKRQSVAFWCNPISGHATLYWYQQILGQGPKLLIQFQNNGVVDDSQLPKDRFSAERLKGVDSTLKIQPAKLEDSAVYLCASNLEPCGSGEQYFGPGTRLTVT.

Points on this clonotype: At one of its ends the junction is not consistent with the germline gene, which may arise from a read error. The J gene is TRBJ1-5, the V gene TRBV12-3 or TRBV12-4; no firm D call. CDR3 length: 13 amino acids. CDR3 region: CDSSLAGRQPQHF. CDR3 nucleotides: TGTGACAGCAGTTTGGCAGGACGGCAGCCCCAGCACTTT.

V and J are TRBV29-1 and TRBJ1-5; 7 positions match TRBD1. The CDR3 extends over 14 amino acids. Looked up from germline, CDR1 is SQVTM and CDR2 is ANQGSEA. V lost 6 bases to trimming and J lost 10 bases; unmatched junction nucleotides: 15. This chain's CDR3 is CSVADRAGTHPQHF. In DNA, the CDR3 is TGCAGCGTCGCTGACAGGGCGGGAACCCATCCCCAGCATTTT.

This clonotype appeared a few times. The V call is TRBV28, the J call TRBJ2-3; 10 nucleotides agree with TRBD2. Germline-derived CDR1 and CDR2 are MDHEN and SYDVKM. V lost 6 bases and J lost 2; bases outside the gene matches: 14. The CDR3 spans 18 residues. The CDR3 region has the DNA TGTGCCAGCAGGGGTTGGAGCGGGAGGGCCCGGGACACAGATACGCAGTATTTT. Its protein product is CASRGWSGRARDTDTQYF.

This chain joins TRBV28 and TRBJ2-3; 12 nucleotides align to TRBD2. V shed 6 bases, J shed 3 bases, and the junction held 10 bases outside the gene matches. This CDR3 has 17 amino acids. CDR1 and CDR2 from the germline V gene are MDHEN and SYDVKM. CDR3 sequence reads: CASSRRASGRATDTQYF. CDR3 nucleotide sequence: TGTGCCAGCAGCCGCCGCGCTAGCGGGAGGGCGACAGATACGCAGTATTTT.

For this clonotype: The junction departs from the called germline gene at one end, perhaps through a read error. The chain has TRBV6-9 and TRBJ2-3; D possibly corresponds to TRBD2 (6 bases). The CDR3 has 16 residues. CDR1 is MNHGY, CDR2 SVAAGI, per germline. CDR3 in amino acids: CACPPQTRLWADTQFF. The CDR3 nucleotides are TGTGCCTGTCCCCCCCAGACTAGGCTCTGGGCAGATACGCAGTTTTTT.

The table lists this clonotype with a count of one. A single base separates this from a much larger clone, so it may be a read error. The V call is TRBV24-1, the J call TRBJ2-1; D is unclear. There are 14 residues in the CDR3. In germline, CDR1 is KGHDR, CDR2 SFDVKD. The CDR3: CATSAMDGYNEHFF. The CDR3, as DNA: TGTGCCACCAGTGCCATGGACGGTTACAATGAGCATTTCTTC.

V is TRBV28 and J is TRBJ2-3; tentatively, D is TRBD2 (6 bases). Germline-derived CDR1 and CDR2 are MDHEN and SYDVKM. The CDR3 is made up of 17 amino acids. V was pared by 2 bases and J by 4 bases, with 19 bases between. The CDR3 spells CASSLDEYSGRADTQYF. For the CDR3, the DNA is TGTGCCAGCAGTTTAGACGAGTATAGCGGTAGAGCAGATACGCAGTATTTT.

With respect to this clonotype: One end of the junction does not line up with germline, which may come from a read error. In nucleotides, the CDR3 is TGTGTCAGCAGCTTGGGGCCCCGGGGGTCAAATCAGCTCCAGCATTTT. This codes for CVSSLGPRGSNQLQHF. V gene TRBV5-5 combines with J gene TRBJ1-5; D may be TRBD1 (5 bases). The CDR3 spans 16 residues. The germline V gene encodes CDR1 SGHKS and CDR2 YYEKEE (reference sequence).

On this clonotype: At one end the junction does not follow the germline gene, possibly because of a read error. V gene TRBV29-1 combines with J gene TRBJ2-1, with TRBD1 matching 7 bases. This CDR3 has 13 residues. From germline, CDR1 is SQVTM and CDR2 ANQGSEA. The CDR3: CSSGTGVFNEQSF. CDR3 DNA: TGCAGCTCCGGAACAGGGGTCTTCAATGAGCAGTCCTTC.

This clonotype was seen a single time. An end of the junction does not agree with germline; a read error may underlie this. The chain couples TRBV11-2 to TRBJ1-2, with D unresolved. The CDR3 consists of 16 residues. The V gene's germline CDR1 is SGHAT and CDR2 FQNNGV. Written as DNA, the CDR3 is TGTGCCAGCTGCCTAGAAAACAAGCCCACGCGATATGGCTACATCTTC. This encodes CASCLENKPTRYGYIF. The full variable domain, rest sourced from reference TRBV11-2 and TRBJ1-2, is EAGVAQSPRYKIIEKRQSVAFWCNPISGHATLYWYQQILGQGPKLLIQFQNNGVVDDSQLPKDRFSAERLKGVDSTLKIQPAKLEDSAVYLCASCLENKPTRYGYIFGSGTRLTVV.

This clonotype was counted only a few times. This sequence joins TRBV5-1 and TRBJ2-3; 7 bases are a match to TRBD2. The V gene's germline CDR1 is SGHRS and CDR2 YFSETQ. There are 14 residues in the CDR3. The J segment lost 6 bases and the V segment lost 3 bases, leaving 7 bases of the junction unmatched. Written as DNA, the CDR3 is TGCGCCAGCAGCTCGAGCGGGGAGGGGGATACGCAGTATTTT. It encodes CASSSSGEGDTQYF. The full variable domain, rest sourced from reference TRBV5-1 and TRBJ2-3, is KAGVTQTPRYLIKTRGQQVTLSCSPISGHRSVSWYQQTPGQGLQFLFEYFSETQRNKGNFPGRFSGRQFSNSRSEMNVSTLELGDSALYLCASSSSGEGDTQYFGPGTRLTVL.

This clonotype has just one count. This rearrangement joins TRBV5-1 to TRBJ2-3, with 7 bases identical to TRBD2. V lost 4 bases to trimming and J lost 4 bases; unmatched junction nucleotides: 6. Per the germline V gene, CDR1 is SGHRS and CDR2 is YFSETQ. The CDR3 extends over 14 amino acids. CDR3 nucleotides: TGCGCCAGCAGCCCGGGCGGGAGCGCAGATACGCAGTATTTT. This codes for CASSPGGSADTQYF.

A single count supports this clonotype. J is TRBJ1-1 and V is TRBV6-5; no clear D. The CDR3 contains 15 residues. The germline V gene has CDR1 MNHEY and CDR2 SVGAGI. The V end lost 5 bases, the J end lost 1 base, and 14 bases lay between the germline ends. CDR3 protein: CASSLITTWNTEAFF. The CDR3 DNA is TGTGCCAGCAGTCTCATTACGACGTGGAACACTGAAGCTTTCTTT.

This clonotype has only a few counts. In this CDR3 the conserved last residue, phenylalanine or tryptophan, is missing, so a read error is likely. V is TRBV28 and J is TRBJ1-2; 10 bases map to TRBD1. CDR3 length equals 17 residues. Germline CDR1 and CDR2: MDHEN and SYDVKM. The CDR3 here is CASSPDPGTGDQYGYTL. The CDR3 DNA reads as TGCGCCAGCAGTCCCGACCCCGGGACAGGGGATCAGTATGGCTACACCCTC.

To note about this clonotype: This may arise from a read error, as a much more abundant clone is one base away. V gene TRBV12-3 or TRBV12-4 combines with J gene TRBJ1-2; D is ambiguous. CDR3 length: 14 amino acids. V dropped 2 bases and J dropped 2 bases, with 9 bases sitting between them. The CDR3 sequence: CASSLRSNNYGYTF. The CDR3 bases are TGTGCCAGCAGTTTACGATCAAACAACTATGGCTACACCTTC.

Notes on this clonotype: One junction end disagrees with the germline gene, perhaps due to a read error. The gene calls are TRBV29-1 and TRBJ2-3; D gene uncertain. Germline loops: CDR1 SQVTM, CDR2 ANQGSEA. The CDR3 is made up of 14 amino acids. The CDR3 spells CSVGAIDSIDTQYF. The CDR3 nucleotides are TGCAGCGTAGGAGCGATAGATAGCATAGATACGCAGTATTTT.

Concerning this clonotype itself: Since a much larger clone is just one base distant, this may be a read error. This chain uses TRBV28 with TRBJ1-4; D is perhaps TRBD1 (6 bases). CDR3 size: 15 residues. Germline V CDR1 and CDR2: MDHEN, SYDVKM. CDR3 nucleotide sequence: TGTGCCAACAGTCCCAGGGGTGCAACTAATGAAAAACTGTTTTTT. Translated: CANSPRGATNEKLFF.